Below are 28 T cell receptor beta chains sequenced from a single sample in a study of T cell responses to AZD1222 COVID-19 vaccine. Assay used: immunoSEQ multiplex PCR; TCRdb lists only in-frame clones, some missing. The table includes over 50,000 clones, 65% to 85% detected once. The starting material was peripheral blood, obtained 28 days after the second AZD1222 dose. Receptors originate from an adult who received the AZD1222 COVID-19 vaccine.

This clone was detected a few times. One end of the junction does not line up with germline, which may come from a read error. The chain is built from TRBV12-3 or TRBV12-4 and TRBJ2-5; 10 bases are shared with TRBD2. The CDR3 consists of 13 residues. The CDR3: CASSSSTSGTFHF. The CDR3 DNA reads TGTGCCAGCAGTTCCTCAACTAGCGGGACCTTTCACTTC.

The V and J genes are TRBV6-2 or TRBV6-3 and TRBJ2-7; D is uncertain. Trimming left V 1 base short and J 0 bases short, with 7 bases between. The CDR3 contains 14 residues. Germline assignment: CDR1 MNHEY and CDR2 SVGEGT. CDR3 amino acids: CASSYYPVSYEQYF. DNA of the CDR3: TGTGCCAGCAGTTACTATCCCGTCTCCTACGAGCAGTACTTC.

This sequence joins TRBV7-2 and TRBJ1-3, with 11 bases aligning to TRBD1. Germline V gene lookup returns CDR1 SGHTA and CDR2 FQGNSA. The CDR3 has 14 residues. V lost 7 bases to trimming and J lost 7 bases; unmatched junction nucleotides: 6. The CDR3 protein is CASNSGTGGNTIYF. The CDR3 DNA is TGTGCCAGCAACTCGGGGACAGGGGGTAACACCATATATTTT.

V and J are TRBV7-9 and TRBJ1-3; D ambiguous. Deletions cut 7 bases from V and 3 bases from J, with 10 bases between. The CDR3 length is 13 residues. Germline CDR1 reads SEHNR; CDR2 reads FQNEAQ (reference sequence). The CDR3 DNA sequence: TGTGCCAGCAAGGTGGGGAATGGAAACACCATATATTTT. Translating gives CASKVGNGNTIYF.

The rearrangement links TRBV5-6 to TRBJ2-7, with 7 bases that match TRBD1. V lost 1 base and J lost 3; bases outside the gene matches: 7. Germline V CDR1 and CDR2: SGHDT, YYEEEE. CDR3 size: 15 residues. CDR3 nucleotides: TGTGCCAGCAGCTTGCCCGCCAGGGGGAGCTACGAGCAGTACTTC. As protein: CASSLPARGSYEQYF.

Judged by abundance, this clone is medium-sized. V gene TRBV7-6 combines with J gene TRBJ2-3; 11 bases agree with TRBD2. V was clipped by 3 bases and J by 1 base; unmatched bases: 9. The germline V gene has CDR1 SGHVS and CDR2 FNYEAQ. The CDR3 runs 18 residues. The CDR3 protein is CASSLRSGLAGRTDTQYF. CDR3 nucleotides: TGTGCCAGCAGCTTGAGGAGTGGACTAGCGGGCCGCACAGATACGCAGTATTTT.

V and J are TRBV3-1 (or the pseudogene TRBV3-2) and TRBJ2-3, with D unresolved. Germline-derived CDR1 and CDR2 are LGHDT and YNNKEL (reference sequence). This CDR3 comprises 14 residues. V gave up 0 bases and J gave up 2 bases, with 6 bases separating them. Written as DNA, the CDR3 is TGTGCCAGCAGCCAAGATTTACCCACAGATACGCAGTATTTT. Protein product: CASSQDLPTDTQYF.

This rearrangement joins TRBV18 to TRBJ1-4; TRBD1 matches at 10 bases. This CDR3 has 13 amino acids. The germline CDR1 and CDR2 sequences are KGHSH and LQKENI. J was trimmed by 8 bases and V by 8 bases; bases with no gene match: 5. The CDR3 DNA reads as TGTGCCAGCCAGACAGGGGGCGACGAAAAACTGTTTTTT. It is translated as CASQTGGDEKLFF.

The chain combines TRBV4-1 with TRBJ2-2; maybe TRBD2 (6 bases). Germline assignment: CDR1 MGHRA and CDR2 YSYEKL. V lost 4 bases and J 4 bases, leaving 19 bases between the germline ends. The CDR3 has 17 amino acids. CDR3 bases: TGCGCCAGCAGCCCTCGGGTGGTAGCGGTGAGCACCGGGGAGCTGTTTTTT. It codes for CASSPRVVAVSTGELFF.

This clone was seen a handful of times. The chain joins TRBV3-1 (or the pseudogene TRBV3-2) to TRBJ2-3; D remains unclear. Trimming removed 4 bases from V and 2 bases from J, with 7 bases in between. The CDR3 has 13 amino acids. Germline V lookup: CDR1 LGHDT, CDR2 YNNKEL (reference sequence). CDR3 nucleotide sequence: TGTGCCAGCAGCCTTAAGACCACAGATACGCAGTATTTT. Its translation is CASSLKTTDTQYF.

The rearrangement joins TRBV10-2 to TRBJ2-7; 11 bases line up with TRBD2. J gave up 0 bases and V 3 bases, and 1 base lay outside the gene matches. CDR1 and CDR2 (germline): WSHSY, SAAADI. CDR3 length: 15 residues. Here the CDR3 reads CASSDLAGGSYEQYF. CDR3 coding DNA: TGCGCCAGCAGTGACCTAGCGGGAGGCTCCTACGAGCAGTACTTC.

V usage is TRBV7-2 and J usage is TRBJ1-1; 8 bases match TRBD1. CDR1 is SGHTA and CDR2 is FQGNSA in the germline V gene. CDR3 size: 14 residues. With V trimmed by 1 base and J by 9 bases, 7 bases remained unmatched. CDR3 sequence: CASSLGSGGSQAFF. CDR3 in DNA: TGTGCCAGCAGCTTAGGGTCAGGGGGCTCTCAAGCTTTCTTT.

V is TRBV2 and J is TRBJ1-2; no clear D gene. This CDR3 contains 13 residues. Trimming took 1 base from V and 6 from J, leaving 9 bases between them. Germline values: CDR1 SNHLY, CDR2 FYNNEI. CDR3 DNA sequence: TGTGCCAGCAGTGAAGATGTGGTCCATGGCTACACCTTC. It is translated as CASSEDVVHGYTF.

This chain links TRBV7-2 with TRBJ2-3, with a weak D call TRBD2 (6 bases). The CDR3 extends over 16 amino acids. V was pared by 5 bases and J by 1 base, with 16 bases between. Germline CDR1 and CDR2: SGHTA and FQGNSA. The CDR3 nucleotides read TGTGCCAGCAGCCTCCCCCGCGGGGCCCGCACAGATACGCAGTATTTT. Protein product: CASSLPRGARTDTQYF.

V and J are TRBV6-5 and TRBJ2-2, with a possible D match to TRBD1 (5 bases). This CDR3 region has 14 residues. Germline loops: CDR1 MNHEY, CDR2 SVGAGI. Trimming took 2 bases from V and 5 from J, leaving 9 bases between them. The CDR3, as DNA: TGTGCCAGCAGTTACCGCAGGGCTACCGGGGAGCTGTTTTTT. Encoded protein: CASSYRRATGELFF.

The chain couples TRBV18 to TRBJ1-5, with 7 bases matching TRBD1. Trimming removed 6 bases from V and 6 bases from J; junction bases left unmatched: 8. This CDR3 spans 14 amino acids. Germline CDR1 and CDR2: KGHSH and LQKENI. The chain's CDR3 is CASSPDREAQPQHF. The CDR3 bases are TGTGCCAGCTCCCCTGACAGGGAGGCTCAGCCCCAGCATTTT. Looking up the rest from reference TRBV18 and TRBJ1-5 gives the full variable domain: NAGVMQNPRHLVRRRGQEARLRCSPMKGHSHVYWYRQLPEEGLKFMVYLQKENIIDESGMPKERFSAEFPKEGPSILRIQQVVRGDSAAYFCASSPDREAQPQHFGDGTRLSIL.

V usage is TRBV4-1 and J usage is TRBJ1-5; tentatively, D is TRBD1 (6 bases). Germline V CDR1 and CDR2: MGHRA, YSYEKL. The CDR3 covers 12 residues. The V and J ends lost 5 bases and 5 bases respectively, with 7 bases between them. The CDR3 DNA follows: TGCGCCAGCAGCGAGGGGGATCAGCCCCAGCATTTT. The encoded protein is CASSEGDQPQHF.

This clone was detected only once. CDR3 sequence: CASSPGQAGEGANVLTF. The CDR3 DNA sequence: TGCGCCAGCAGCCCGGGACAGGCGGGAGAAGGGGCCAACGTCCTGACTTTC. The gene calls are TRBV5-1 and TRBJ2-6; D perhaps matches TRBD1 (8 bases). The V gene's germline CDR1 is SGHRS and CDR2 YFSETQ. The CDR3 has 17 residues. V lost 4 bases and J lost 4, with 18 bases in between. The variable domain in full, with the rest retrieved from reference TRBV5-1 and TRBJ2-6, is KAGVTQTPRYLIKTRGQQVTLSCSPISGHRSVSWYQQTPGQGLQFLFEYFSETQRNKGNFPGRFSGRQFSNSRSEMNVSTLELGDSALYLCASSPGQAGEGANVLTFGAGSRLTVL.

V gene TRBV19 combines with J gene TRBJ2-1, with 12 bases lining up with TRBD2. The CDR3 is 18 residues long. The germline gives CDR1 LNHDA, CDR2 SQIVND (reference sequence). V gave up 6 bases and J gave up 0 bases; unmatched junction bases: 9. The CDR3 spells CASRDRTSGKSSYNEQFF. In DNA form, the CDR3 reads TGTGCCAGTAGGGATAGGACTAGCGGGAAGAGCTCCTACAATGAGCAGTTCTTC. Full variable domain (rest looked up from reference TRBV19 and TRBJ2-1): DGGITQSPKYLFRKEGQNVTLSCEQNLNHDAMYWYRQDPGQGLRLIYYSQIVNDFQKGDIAEGYSVSREKKESFPLTVTSAQKNPTAFYLCASRDRTSGKSSYNEQFFGPGTRLTVL.

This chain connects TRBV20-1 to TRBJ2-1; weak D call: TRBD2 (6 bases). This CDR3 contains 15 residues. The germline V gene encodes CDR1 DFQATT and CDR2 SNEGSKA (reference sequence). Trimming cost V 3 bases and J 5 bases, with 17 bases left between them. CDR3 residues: CSASRLLSGHNEQFF. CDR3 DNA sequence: TGCAGTGCTAGTAGACTCCTTAGCGGCCACAATGAGCAGTTCTTC.

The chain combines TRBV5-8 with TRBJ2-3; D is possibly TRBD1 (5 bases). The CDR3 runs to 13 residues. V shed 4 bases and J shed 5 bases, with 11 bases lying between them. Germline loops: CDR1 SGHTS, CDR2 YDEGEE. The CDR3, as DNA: TGTGCCAGCAGCAGGGGCCGCCGAGATACGCAGTATTTT. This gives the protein CASSRGRRDTQYF.

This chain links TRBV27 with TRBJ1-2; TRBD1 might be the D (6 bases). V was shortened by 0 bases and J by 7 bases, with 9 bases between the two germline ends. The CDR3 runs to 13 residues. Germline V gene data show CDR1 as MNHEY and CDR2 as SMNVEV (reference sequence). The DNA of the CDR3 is TGTGCCAGCAGTTTATCGGGGGGCGGTGGCTACACCTTC. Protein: CASSLSGGGGYTF.

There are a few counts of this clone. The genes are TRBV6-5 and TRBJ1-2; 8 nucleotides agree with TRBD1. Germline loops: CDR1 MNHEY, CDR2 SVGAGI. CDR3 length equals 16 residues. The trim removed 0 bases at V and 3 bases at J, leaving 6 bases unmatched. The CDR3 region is CASSYSARGLDYGYTF. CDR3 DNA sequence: TGTGCCAGCAGTTACTCAGCCAGGGGGCTTGACTATGGCTACACCTTC.

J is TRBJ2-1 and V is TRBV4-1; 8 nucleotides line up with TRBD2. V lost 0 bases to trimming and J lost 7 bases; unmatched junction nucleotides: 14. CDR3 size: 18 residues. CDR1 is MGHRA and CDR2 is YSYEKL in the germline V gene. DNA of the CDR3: TGCGCCAGCAGCCAAGATCGGGCGGCAGCGGGAGTAGAAAATGAGCAGTTCTTC. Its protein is CASSQDRAAAGVENEQFF.

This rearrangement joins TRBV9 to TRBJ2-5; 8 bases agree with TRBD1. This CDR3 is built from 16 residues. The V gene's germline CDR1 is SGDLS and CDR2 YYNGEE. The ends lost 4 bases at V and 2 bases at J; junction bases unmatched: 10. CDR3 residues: CASSITGQGQQETQYF. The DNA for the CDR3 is TGTGCCAGCAGCATTACCGGACAGGGACAACAAGAGACCCAGTACTTC.

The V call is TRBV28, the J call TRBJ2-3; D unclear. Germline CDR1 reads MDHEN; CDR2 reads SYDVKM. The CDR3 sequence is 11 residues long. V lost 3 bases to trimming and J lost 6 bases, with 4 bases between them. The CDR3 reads CASSFRDTQYF. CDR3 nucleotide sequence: TGTGCCAGCAGTTTCCGGGATACGCAGTATTTT.

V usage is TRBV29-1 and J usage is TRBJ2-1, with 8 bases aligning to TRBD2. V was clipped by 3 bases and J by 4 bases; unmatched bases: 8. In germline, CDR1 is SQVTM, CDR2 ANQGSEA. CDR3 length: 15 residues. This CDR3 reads CSVDPGLATYNEQFF. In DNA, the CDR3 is TGCAGCGTTGACCCTGGACTAGCAACTTACAATGAGCAGTTCTTC.

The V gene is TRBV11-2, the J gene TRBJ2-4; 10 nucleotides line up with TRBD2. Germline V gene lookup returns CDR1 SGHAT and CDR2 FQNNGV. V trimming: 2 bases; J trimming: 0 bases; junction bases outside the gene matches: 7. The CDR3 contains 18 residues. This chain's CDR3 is CASSLILAGEGAKNIQYF. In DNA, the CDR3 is TGTGCCAGCAGCTTAATCCTAGCGGGAGAGGGAGCCAAAAACATTCAGTACTTC.